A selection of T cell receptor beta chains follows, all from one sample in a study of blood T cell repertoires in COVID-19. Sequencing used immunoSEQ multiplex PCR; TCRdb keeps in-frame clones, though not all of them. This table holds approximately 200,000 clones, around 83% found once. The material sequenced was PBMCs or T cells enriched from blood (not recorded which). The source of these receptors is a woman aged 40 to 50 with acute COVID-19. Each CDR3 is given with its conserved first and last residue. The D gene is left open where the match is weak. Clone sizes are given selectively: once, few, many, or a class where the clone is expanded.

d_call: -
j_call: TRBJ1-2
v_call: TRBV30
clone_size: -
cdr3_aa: CAWSPTGGYGYTF
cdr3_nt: TGTGCCTGGAGTCCAACAGGCGGTTATGGCTACACCTTC

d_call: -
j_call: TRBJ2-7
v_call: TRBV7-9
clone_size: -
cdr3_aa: CASGFPLGEQYF
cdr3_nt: TGTGCCAGCGGTTTTCCCCTAGGCGAGCAGTACTTC

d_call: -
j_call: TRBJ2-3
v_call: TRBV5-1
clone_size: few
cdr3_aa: CASSGGSGHTDTQYF
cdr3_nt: TGCGCCAGCAGCGGAGGTAGCGGACACACAGATACGCAGTATTTT

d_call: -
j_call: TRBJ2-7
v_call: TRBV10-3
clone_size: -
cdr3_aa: CAISDINGGGLSSYEQYF
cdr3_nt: TGTGCCATCTCAGATATAAACGGAGGGGGACTAAGCTCCTACGAGCAGTACTTC

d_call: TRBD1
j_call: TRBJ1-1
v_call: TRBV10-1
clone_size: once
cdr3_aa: CASSGQGAAEAFF
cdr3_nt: TGCGCCAGCAGTGGACAGGGGGCCGCTGAAGCTTTCTTT

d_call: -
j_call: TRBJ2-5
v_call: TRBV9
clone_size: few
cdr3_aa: CASSVGGQETQYF
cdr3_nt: TGTGCCAGCAGCGTAGGAGGGCAAGAGACCCAGTACTTC

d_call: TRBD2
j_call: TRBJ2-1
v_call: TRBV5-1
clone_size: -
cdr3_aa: CASSFQLASGSDNEQFF
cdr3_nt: TGCGCCAGCAGCTTCCAACTAGCTAGCGGGAGTGACAATGAGCAGTTCTTC

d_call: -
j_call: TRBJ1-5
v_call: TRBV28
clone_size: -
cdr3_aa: CASSFISAGVYSNQPQHF
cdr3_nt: TGTGCCAGCAGTTTTATATCTGCGGGCGTCTATAGCAATCAGCCCCAGCATTTT

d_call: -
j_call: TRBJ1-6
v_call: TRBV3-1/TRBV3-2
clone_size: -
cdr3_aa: CASSRGGDNSPLHF
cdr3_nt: TGTGCCAGCAGCCGAGGGGGGGATAATTCACCCCTCCACTTT

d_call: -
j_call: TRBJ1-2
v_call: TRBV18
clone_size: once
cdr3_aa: CASSPSAGLGYGYTF
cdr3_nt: TGTGCCAGCTCACCGTCTGCGGGCTTGGGCTATGGCTACACCTTC

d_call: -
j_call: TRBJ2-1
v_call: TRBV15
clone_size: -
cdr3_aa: CATSINTSPSSYNGQFF
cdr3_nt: TGTGCCACCAGCATCAATACTAGCCCCAGCTCCTACAATGGGCAGTTCTTC

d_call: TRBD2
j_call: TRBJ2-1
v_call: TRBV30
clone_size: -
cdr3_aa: CARSITSGGANEQFF
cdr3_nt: TGTGCCCGTTCAATTACTAGCGGGGGGGCCAATGAGCAGTTCTTC

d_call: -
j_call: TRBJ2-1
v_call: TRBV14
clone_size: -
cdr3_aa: CASSQNRGNPYYNEQFF
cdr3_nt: TGTGCCAGCAGCCAGAACCGAGGAAACCCGTACTACAATGAGCAGTTCTTC

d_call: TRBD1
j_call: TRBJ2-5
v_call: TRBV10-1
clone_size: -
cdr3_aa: CASTLNRGRGETQYF
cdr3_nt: TGCGCCAGCACCTTAAACAGGGGTCGGGGAGAGACCCAGTACTTC

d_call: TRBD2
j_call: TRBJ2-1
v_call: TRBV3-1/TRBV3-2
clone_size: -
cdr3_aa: CASSPNWGGSGINEQFF
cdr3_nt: TGTGCCAGCAGCCCTAACTGGGGTGGTAGCGGGATTAATGAGCAGTTCTTC

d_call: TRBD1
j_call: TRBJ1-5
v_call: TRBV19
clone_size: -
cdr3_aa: CASNGGQTNQPQHF
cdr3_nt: TGTGCCAGTAATGGGGGACAGACTAATCAGCCCCAGCATTTT

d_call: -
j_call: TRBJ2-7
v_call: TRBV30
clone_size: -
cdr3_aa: CAWRAQGNEQYF
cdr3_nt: TGTGCCTGGAGGGCACAGGGCAACGAGCAGTACTTC

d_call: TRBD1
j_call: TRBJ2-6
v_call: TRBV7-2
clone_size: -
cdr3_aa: CASSSGQAGANVLTF
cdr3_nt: TGTGCCAGCAGCTCCGGACAGGCTGGGGCCAACGTCCTGACTTTC

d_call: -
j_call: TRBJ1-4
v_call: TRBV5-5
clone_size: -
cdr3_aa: CASSLAGYLLFF
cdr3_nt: TGTGCCAGCAGCTTAGCGGGGTACCTGCTGTTTTTT

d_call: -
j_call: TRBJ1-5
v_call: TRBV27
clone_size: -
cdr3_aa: CASSLDWGGNQPQHF
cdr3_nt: TGTGCCAGCAGTTTAGATTGGGGAGGGAATCAGCCCCAGCATTTT

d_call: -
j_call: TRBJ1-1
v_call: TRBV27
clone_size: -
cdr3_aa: CASSLQVKYTEAFF
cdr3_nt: TGTGCCAGCAGTTTACAGGTGAAGTACACTGAAGCTTTCTTT

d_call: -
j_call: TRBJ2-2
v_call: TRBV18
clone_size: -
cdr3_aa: CASSPPPGGLPGELFF
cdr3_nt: TGTGCCAGCTCACCACCCCCAGGCGGGCTCCCCGGGGAGCTGTTTTTT

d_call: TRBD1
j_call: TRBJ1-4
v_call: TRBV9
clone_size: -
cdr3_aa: CASSVRDSASEKLFF
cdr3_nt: TGTGCCAGCAGCGTACGGGACAGCGCATCTGAAAAACTGTTTTTT

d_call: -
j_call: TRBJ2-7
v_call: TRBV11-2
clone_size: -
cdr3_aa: CASSLTDTGRPDF
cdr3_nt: TGTGCCAGCAGCCTGACCGATACAGGGCGTCCCGACTTC

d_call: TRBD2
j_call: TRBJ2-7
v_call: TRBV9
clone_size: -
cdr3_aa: CASSVGAGGRGEQYF
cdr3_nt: TGTGCCAGCAGCGTAGGAGCGGGGGGCCGTGGGGAGCAGTACTTC

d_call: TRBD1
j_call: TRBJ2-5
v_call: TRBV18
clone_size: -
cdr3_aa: CASSPPRDRVETQYF
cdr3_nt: TGTGCCAGCTCACCACCGAGGGACAGGGTAGAGACCCAGTACTTC

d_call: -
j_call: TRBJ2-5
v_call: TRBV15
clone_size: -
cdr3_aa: CATSRAYQETQYF
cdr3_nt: TGTGCCACCAGCAGAGCCTACCAAGAGACCCAGTACTTC

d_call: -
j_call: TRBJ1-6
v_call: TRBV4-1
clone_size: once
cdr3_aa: CASSQDGTGGYSPLHF
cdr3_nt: TGCGCCAGCAGCCAGGATGGGACCGGGGGTTATTCACCCCTCCACTTT

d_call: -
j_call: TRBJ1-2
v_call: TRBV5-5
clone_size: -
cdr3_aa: CASSLDPGLLAGYTF
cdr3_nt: TGTGCCAGCAGTTTAGACCCGGGACTACTGGCTGGCTACACCTTC

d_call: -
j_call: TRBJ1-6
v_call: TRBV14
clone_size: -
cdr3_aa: CASSRWWRRSPLHF
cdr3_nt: TGTGCCAGCAGCCGGTGGTGGAGGCGTTCACCCCTCCACTTT

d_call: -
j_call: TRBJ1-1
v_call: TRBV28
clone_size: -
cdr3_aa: CASSSGDLLNPEAFF
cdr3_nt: TGTGCCAGCAGTTCCGGGGATCTTCTTAATCCTGAAGCTTTCTTT

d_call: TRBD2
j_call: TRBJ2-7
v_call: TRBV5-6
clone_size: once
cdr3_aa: CASSFRTSGPYEQYF
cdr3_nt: TGTGCCAGCAGCTTTCGGACTAGCGGTCCCTACGAGCAGTACTTC

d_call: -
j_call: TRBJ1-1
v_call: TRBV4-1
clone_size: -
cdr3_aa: CASSLSGQGNTEAFF
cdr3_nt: TGCGCCAGCAGCCTCAGCGGGCAGGGGAACACTGAAGCTTTCTTT

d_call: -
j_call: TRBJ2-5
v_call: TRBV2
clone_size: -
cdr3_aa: CASSDGGPQETQYF
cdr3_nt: TGTGCCAGCAGTGATGGGGGCCCGCAAGAGACCCAGTACTTC

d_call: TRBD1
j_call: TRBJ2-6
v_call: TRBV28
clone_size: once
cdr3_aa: CASSPLGQGFYGANVLTF
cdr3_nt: TGTGCCAGCAGTCCCCTAGGACAGGGGTTTTATGGGGCCAACGTCCTGACTTTC

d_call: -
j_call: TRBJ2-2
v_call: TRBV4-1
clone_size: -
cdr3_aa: CASSQDNRGGITGELFF
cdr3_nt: TGCGCCAGCAGCCAAGATAACCGCGGGGGCATCACCGGGGAGCTGTTTTTT

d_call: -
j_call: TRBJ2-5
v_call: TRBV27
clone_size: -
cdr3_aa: CASSLSSRGSRRETQYF
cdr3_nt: TGTGCCAGCAGTTTATCGTCCAGGGGCTCCCGCAGGGAGACCCAGTACTTC

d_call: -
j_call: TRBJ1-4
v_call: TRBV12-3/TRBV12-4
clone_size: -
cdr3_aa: CASSLGRELFF
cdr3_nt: TGTGCCAGCAGTTTAGGCAGGGAACTGTTTTTT

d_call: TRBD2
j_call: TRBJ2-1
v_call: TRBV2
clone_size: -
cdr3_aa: CASKKRGSDNEQFF
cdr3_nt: TGTGCCAGCAAGAAGCGGGGGTCAGACAATGAGCAGTTCTTC

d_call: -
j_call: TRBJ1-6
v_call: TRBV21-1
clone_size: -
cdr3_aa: CPVQGLYNSPLHF
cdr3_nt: TGTCCTGTACAGGGTCTCTATAATTCACCCCTCCACTTT

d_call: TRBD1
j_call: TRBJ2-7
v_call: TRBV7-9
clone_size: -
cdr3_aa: CASSLAGTGASYEQYF
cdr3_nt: TGTGCCAGCAGCTTAGCCGGAACAGGGGCCTCCTACGAGCAGTACTTC

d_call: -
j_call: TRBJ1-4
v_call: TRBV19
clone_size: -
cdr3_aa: CASSNRGRTKKLFF
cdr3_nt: TGTGCCAGTAGTAACCGGGGCAGGACTAAAAAACTGTTTTTT

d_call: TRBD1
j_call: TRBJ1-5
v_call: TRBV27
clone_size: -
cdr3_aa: CASTETGYSLGPQHF
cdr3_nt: TGTGCCAGCACCGAGACAGGGTATAGTTTAGGGCCCCAGCATTTT

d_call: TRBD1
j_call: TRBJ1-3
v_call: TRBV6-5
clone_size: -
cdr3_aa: CASTPDRSGGNTIYF
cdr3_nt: TGTGCCAGCACCCCGGACAGGTCAGGTGGAAACACCATATATTTT

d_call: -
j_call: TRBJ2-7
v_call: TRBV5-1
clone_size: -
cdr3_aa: CASSPDWGTGEQYF
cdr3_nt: TGCGCCAGCAGCCCGGACTGGGGAACGGGCGAGCAGTACTTC

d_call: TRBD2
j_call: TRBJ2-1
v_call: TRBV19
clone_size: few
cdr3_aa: CASTVAGSTSEQFF
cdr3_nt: TGTGCCAGTACGGTAGCGGGTTCTACCTCCGAGCAGTTCTTC

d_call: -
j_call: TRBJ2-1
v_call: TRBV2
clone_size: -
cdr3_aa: CASSKDSHEQFF
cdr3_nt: TGTGCCAGCAGTAAAGACAGCCATGAGCAGTTCTTC

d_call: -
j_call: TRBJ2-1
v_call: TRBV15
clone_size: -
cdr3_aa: CATSSRRGSYNEQFF
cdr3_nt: TGTGCCACCAGCAGCCGCAGGGGTTCCTACAATGAGCAGTTCTTC